The 7 T cell receptor beta chains presented below share a single source sample, sequenced in a study of T cells after yellow fever vaccination. MiXCR, run by TCRdb on the 5' RACE reads, gives a single entry per CDR3 protein. The sample carries about 170,000 distinct CDR3 sequences, approximately 11% recorded once. The source was CD8+ T cells sorted from PBMCs, collected 15 days after the yellow fever booster vaccination. These receptors originate from a man between 18 and 29 years old who received the YFV17D yellow fever vaccine.

This clonotype has a handful of counts. The chain joins TRBV10-3 to TRBJ2-7; 7 bases are shared with TRBD1. Germline lookup yields CDR1 ENHRY and CDR2 SYGVKD. The CDR3 extends over 13 amino acids. The ends lost 5 bases at V and 4 bases at J; junction bases unmatched: 5. CDR3 in amino acids: CAISPTGEYEQYF. CDR3 nucleotide sequence: TGTGCCATCAGTCCTACAGGGGAGTACGAGCAGTACTTC.

This chain connects TRBV4-1 to TRBJ2-1; the match to TRBD2 covers 10 bases. From germline, CDR1 is MGHRA and CDR2 YSYEKL. The CDR3 spans 17 residues. V shed 7 bases, J shed 0 bases, and the junction held 9 bases outside the gene matches. CDR3 sequence reads: CASTASGGSSSYNEQFF. The DNA for the CDR3 is TGCGCCAGCACGGCTAGCGGGGGCTCGAGCTCCTACAATGAGCAGTTCTTC.

The sample holds a few counts of this clonotype. V is TRBV19 and J is TRBJ2-4; D not certain. Germline lookup yields CDR1 LNHDA and CDR2 SQIVND (reference sequence). The CDR3 length is 16 residues. Trimming removed 9 bases from V and 4 bases from J, with 22 bases in between. As DNA, the CDR3 is TGTGCCAGCGAAAAATCATACAGCAATTTAAAAAACATTCAGTACTTC. Residues: CASEKSYSNLKNIQYF. Supplemented by reference TRBV19 and TRBJ2-4, the full variable domain reads DGGITQSPKYLFRKEGQNVTLSCEQNLNHDAMYWYRQDPGQGLRLIYYSQIVNDFQKGDIAEGYSVSREKKESFPLTVTSAQKNPTAFYLCASEKSYSNLKNIQYFGAGTRLSVL.

The chain couples TRBV7-9 to TRBJ2-7; 8 nucleotides agree with TRBD1. The CDR3 has 17 amino acids. The germline CDR1 and CDR2 sequences are SEHNR and FQNEAQ (reference sequence). The trim removed 5 bases at V and 7 bases at J, leaving 19 bases unmatched. The CDR3 region is CASSRDRTYTVVEEQYF. DNA for the CDR3: TGTGCCAGCAGCCGGGACAGGACATACACGGTCGTTGAAGAGCAGTACTTC.

The V and J genes are TRBV5-1 and TRBJ2-7, with 8 bases matching TRBD1. Germline V gives CDR1 SGHRS, CDR2 YFSETQ. After removal of 3 bases from V and 6 bases from J, the junction contained 2 bases not matched to a gene. This CDR3 comprises 12 residues. CDR3 amino acids: CASSWTGCEQYV. Written as DNA, the CDR3 is TGCGCCAGCAGCTGGACAGGGTGCGAGCAGTACGTC.

This clonotype appeared many times. J is TRBJ1-5 and V is TRBV11-2; 10 bases line up with TRBD1. The trim removed 4 bases at V and 5 bases at J, leaving 5 bases unmatched. CDR3 size: 15 residues. Germline V gene data show CDR1 as SGHAT and CDR2 as FQNNGV. The CDR3 DNA reads as TGTGCCAGCAGCTCCGGACAGGGGGATGATCAGCCCCAGCATTTT. Encoded protein: CASSSGQGDDQPQHF.

This clonotype was seen a handful of times. CDR3 amino acids: CASSPPGSTGAEAFF. The CDR3 DNA sequence: TGTGCCAGCAGCCCCCCTGGTTCAACAGGGGCTGAAGCTTTCTTT. The V call is TRBV5-6, the J call TRBJ1-1; 7 bases are shared with TRBD1. This CDR3 has 15 amino acids. Per germline, CDR1 SGHDT and CDR2 YYEEEE. V trimming: 4 bases; J trimming: 6 bases; junction bases outside the gene matches: 12.